The 14 T cell receptor beta chains given below trace back to one sample, sequenced in a study of neurological immune-mediated disorders. TCRdb used MiXCR to reprocess the 5' RACE reads, holding one entry per CDR3 protein. The sample gives about 80,000 distinct CDR3 sequences, about 5.5% of which show up once; 2.2% is in the top ten. Sequencing input: PBMCs. Receptor source: a woman aged 30 to 39 with multiple sclerosis.

The chain links TRBV20-1 to TRBJ2-3, with a tentative D call TRBD2 (6 bases). V shed 4 bases and J shed 2 bases, with 16 bases lying between them. Germline values: CDR1 DFQATT, CDR2 SNEGSKA (reference sequence). The CDR3 is made up of 15 amino acids. The CDR3 nucleotides are TGCAGTGCTACTAGGGCGGCGGGATTCACAGATACGCAGTATTTT. Its protein is CSATRAAGFTDTQYF.

Many counts were recorded for this clonotype. This chain connects TRBV5-1 to TRBJ2-2; the match to TRBD2 covers 7 bases. This CDR3 comprises 15 residues. Germline values: CDR1 SGHRS, CDR2 YFSETQ. With V trimmed by 4 bases and J by 3 bases, 6 bases remained unmatched. The CDR3 DNA is TGCGCCAGCAGCATTCGGACTAGTGACACCGGGGAGCTGTTTTTT. Encoded protein: CASSIRTSDTGELFF.

This clonotype was seen ten or more times. V gene TRBV19 combines with J gene TRBJ1-4; D remains unclear. The germline CDR1 and CDR2 sequences are LNHDA and SQIVND (reference sequence). The CDR3 extends over 14 amino acids. V lost 7 bases to trimming and J lost 2 bases, with 11 bases between them. The CDR3 sequence: CASTEGSTNEKLFF. CDR3 DNA: TGTGCCAGTACGGAGGGCTCCACTAATGAAAAACTGTTTTTT.

V and J are TRBV20-1 and TRBJ2-1; no clear D gene. Germline assignment: CDR1 DFQATT and CDR2 SNEGSKA (reference sequence). The V gene lost 1 base and the J gene lost 8 bases, with 9 bases spanning the gap. CDR3 length: 12 amino acids. As DNA, the CDR3 is TGCAGTGCTAGAGCATGGATCGATGAGCAGTTCTTC. Its protein is CSARAWIDEQFF.

This clonotype has at least ten counts. CDR3 DNA: TGCAGCGTTGGCCAAGAGACCCAGTACTTC. The encoded protein is CSVGQETQYF. This chain connects TRBV29-1 to TRBJ2-5; D gene unclear. In germline, CDR1 is SQVTM, CDR2 ANQGSEA. V shed 4 bases and J shed 1 base, with 1 base lying between them. The CDR3 totals 10 residues.

The sample holds many counts of this clonotype. This sequence joins TRBV10-3 and TRBJ1-1; 8 nucleotides agree with TRBD1. This CDR3 spans 16 amino acids. The V gene's germline CDR1 is ENHRY and CDR2 SYGVKD. Unmatched junction bases numbered 15, after V lost 7 bases and J lost 5 bases. In DNA form, the CDR3 reads TGTGCCATCACCGAAGGACAGGGCGTTTTGATGACTGAAGCTTTCTTT. Encoded protein: CAITEGQGVLMTEAFF.

This clonotype was seen repeatedly, ten times or more. The chain recombines TRBV5-1 with TRBJ2-1; the D call may be TRBD1 or TRBD2 (5 bases each). Per the germline V gene, CDR1 is SGHRS and CDR2 is YFSETQ. The CDR3 sequence is 11 residues long. Trimming took 4 bases from V and 10 from J, leaving 9 bases between them. CDR3 sequence reads: CASSPGTEQFF. CDR3 DNA sequence: TGCGCCAGCAGCCCCGGGACCGAGCAGTTCTTC.

This clonotype was counted ten times or more. The chain uses TRBV5-1 and TRBJ2-1; D is perhaps TRBD1 (5 bases). Germline CDR1 is SGHRS and CDR2 is YFSETQ. V was trimmed by 0 bases and J by 4 bases, leaving 11 bases between them. The CDR3 loop spans 15 amino acids. CDR3 bases: TGCGCCAGCAGCTTGGTGCCCCGACAGTACAATGAGCAGTTCTTC. This translates into CASSLVPRQYNEQFF.

This clonotype occurred many times. The chain couples TRBV5-1 to TRBJ2-1, with a weak D call TRBD2 (5 bases). From germline, CDR1 is SGHRS and CDR2 YFSETQ. Trimming pared 0 bases from V and 5 bases from J, leaving 12 bases between. The CDR3 extends over 15 amino acids. CDR3 sequence: CASSLDLAPNNEQFF. The DNA of the CDR3 is TGCGCCAGCAGCTTGGATCTAGCCCCGAACAATGAGCAGTTCTTC.

This clonotype was found many times. The chain uses TRBV28 and TRBJ1-1, with D uncertain. Germline V gene lookup returns CDR1 MDHEN and CDR2 SYDVKM. Between the trimmed V and J ends, which lost 6 bases and 4 bases, there was a span of 6 bases. The CDR3 extends over 11 amino acids. Here the CDR3 reads CASRLGTEAFF. The CDR3 coding sequence is TGTGCCAGCAGACTCGGCACTGAAGCTTTCTTT.

The rearrangement uses TRBV7-6 and TRBJ2-2; D is unresolved. CDR1 and CDR2 (germline): SGHVS, FNYEAQ. The CDR3 has 18 residues. Trimming pared 2 bases from V and 0 bases from J, leaving 16 bases between. Here the CDR3 reads CASSLRSSDRTNTGELFF. CDR3 in DNA: TGTGCCAGCAGCTTAAGGTCTAGTGACCGGACGAACACCGGGGAGCTGTTTTTT. Together with reference TRBV7-6 and TRBJ2-2, the CDR3 gives the full variable domain: GAGVSQSPRYKVTKRGQDVALRCDPISGHVSLYWYRQALGQGPEFLTYFNYEAQQDKSGLPNDRFSAERPEGSISTLTIQRTEQRDSAMYRCASSLRSSDRTNTGELFFGEGSRLTVL.

Ten or more counts support this clonotype. The CDR3 DNA follows: TGTGCCACCATCGCTCAGGACCATGGCGGCTACGAGCAGTACTTC. Translation gives CATIAQDHGGYEQYF. The chain carries TRBV24-1 and TRBJ2-7; D remains unclear. Trimming took 8 bases from V and 3 from J, leaving 19 bases between them. Germline-derived CDR1 and CDR2 are KGHDR and SFDVKD. CDR3 length equals 15 residues.

At least ten counts were recorded for this clonotype. The CDR3 DNA reads TGTGCCAGCAGTTTCGTCCCAGATACGCAGTATTTT. Translating gives CASSFVPDTQYF. The chain is built from TRBV12-3 or TRBV12-4 and TRBJ2-3; D gene uncertain. V lost 3 bases, J lost 4 bases, and 5 bases lay in between. This CDR3 has 12 amino acids.

This clonotype was detected a few times. The chain joins TRBV20-1 to TRBJ2-1; D is possibly TRBD2 (6 bases). The CDR3 covers 13 residues. With 1 base removed from V and 6 bases from J, the gap between germline ends came to 10 bases. The germline gives CDR1 DFQATT, CDR2 SNEGSKA (reference sequence). CDR3 protein: CSARGDLRNEQFF. DNA for the CDR3: TGCAGTGCTAGAGGGGACTTACGCAATGAGCAGTTCTTC.